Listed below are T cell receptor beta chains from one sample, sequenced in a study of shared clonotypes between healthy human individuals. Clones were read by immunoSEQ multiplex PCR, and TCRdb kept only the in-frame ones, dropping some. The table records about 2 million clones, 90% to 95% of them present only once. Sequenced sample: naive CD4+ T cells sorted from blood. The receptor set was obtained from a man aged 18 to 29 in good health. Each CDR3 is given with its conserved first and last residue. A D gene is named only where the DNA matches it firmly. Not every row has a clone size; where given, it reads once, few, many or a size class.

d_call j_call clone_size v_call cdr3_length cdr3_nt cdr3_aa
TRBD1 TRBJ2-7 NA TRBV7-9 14 TGTGCCAGCAGCTTCCTGACAGGGGCCTACGAGCAGTACTTC CASSFLTGAYEQYF
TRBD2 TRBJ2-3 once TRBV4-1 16 TGCGCCAGCAATCCCCAACTAGCGGGGCTAAGAGATACGCAGTATTTT CASNPQLAGLRDTQYF
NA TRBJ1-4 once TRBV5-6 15 TGTGCCAGCAGAGGAACAGGCGCAACTAATGAAAAACTGTTTTTT CASRGTGATNEKLFF
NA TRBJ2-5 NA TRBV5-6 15 TGTGCCAGCAGCGTAAACGGGGGTCACCAAGAGACCCAGTACTTC CASSVNGGHQETQYF
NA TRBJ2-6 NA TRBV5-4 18 TGTGCCAGCAGCTTGGAAGGGAACTCCCCCTCTGGGGCCAACGTCCTGACTTTC CASSLEGNSPSGANVLTF
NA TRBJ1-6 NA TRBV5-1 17 TGCGCCAGCAGCTTGGGGGACGTGGGACATGAGATCTCACCCCTCCACTTT CASSLGDVGHEISPLHF
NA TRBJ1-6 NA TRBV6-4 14 TGTGCCAGCAGTGACAGGGAGGGAAATTCACCCCTCCACTTT CASSDREGNSPLHF
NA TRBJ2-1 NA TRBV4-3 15 TGCGCCAGCAGCCAAGTAAGAAGCGGATACAATGAGCAGTTCTTC CASSQVRSGYNEQFF
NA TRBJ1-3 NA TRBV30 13 TGTGCCTGGAGCTTGGGGGGGGTTAACACCATATATTTT CAWSLGGVNTIYF
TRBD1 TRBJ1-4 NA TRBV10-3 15 TGTGCCATCAGTGCGGACAGGGGGCGCGAGGAAAAACTGTTTTTT CAISADRGREEKLFF
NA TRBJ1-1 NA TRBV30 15 TGTGCCTGGAGTGTGGGAGGTAGCTTGAACACTGAAGCTTTCTTT CAWSVGGSLNTEAFF
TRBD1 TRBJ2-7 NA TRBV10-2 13 TGCGCCAGCAGGCAGGGGGCTGGCTACGAGCAGTACTTC CASRQGAGYEQYF
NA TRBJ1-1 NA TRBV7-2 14 TGTGCCAGCAGCTTATTTTCCCTGAACACTGAAGCTTTCTTT CASSLFSLNTEAFF
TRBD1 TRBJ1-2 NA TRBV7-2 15 TGTGCCAGCAGCTTAGAGGCTACAGGGGGCTATGGCTACACCTTC CASSLEATGGYGYTF
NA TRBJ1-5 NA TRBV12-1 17 TGTGCCAGCAGCTTTGTATTCGTTCGACAGGGCTATCAGCCCCAGCATTTT CASSFVFVRQGYQPQHF
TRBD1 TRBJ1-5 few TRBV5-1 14 TGCGCCAGCAGCTTGGAGGGGGCCGATCAGCCCCAGCATTTT CASSLEGADQPQHF
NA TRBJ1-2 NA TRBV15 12 TGTGCCACCAGCAAGGGGGGCAAGGGCTACACCTTC CATSKGGKGYTF
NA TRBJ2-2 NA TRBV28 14 TGTGCCAGCAGTTCCCAGGGAAACACCGGGGAGCTGTTTTTT CASSSQGNTGELFF
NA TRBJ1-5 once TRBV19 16 TGTGCCAGTAAAACTGGAGCCGAATTAGGCAATCAGCCCCAGCATTTT CASKTGAELGNQPQHF
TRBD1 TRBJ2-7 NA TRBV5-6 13 TGTGCCAGCGGCCGGGACAGGGGCTACGAGCAGTACTTC CASGRDRGYEQYF
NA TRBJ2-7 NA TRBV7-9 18 TGTGCCAGCAGCTTAGTTGGGTTCGGCAGGGACCGCTCCTACGAGCAGTACTTC CASSLVGFGRDRSYEQYF
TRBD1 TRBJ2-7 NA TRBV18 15 TGTGCCAGCTCAAGGGGACAGCAGCAAATCTACGAGCAGTACTTC CASSRGQQQIYEQYF
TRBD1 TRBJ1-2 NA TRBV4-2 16 TGTGCCAGCAGCCAAGAACCGGGACAGGGTTTCAATGGCTACACCTTC CASSQEPGQGFNGYTF
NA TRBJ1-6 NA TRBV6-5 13 TGTGCCAGCAGCCTGGGGGCGACGGGATCCCTCCACTTT CASSLGATGSLHF
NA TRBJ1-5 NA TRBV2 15 TGTGCCAGCAGTGGGTCCAGAAATAGCAATCAGCCCCAGCATTTT CASSGSRNSNQPQHF
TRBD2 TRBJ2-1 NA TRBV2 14 TGTGCCAGCAGTGTTGGACTAGCGCCCAATGAGCAGTTCTTC CASSVGLAPNEQFF